These T cell receptor beta chains were read from a single sample in a study of T cell changes during pregnancy in multiple sclerosis. Generated by immunoSEQ multiplex PCR, the TCRdb table keeps only in-frame clones and is missing some. The sample has about 46,000 clones, roughly nine tenths seen once. The sequences come from CD4+ T cells from peripheral blood mononuclear cells, collected in the second trimester of pregnancy. These receptors were obtained from a female donor in good health, enrolled as a control in a pregnancy study. CDR3s include the opening cysteine and the closing phenylalanine or tryptophan. The order of the fields is J gene, D gene, clone size, V gene, CDR3 DNA, CDR3 protein. The D gene is left open where the match is weak. Rows give clone size only sometimes, using once, few, many, or a class for an expanded clone.

J gene: TRBJ2-5; D gene: -; clone size: -; V gene: TRBV7-6; CDR3 DNA: TGTGCCAGCAGCACGCAGGGAAAAGAGACCCAGTACTTC; CDR3 protein: CASSTQGKETQYF
J gene: TRBJ1-1; D gene: TRBD1; clone size: few; V gene: TRBV4-2; CDR3 DNA: TGTGCCAGCAGGGAGTGGACAGGGAACACTGAAGCTTTCTTT; CDR3 protein: CASREWTGNTEAFF
J gene: TRBJ2-1; D gene: TRBD2; clone size: -; V gene: TRBV19; CDR3 DNA: TGTGCCAGTAGTATGGAGCGGGGGGGCATCAATGAGCAGTTCTTC; CDR3 protein: CASSMERGGINEQFF
J gene: TRBJ1-1; D gene: -; clone size: -; V gene: TRBV11-2; CDR3 DNA: TGTGCCAGCAGCCGGGTGCAAGCTGGCACTGAAGCTTTCTTT; CDR3 protein: CASSRVQAGTEAFF
J gene: TRBJ1-5; D gene: -; clone size: -; V gene: TRBV7-9; CDR3 DNA: TGTGCCAGCAGCTTATCGGCAGGGGAAGGACAGCCCCAGCATTTT; CDR3 protein: CASSLSAGEGQPQHF
J gene: TRBJ2-5; D gene: TRBD2; clone size: -; V gene: TRBV30; CDR3 DNA: TGTGCCTGGGGGACGCCGGGAGGGGAGACCCAGTACTTC; CDR3 protein: CAWGTPGGETQYF
J gene: TRBJ1-1; D gene: TRBD1; clone size: -; V gene: TRBV5-1; CDR3 DNA: TGCGCCAGCAGCTTGGCCGCTTCTTCAGGGGGCGAAAGCCCATCATTT; CDR3 protein: CASSLAASSGGESPSF
J gene: TRBJ2-2; D gene: TRBD2; clone size: -; V gene: TRBV7-2; CDR3 DNA: TGTGCCAGCAGCGCTCCTGGACTAGCGGGGGGTGCCGGGGAGCTGTTTTTT; CDR3 protein: CASSAPGLAGGAGELFF
J gene: TRBJ1-2; D gene: -; clone size: -; V gene: TRBV11-3; CDR3 DNA: TGTGCCAGCAGCGAATGGGGACTGAACGAGGGGGGCTACACCTTC; CDR3 protein: CASSEWGLNEGGYTF
J gene: TRBJ2-4; D gene: TRBD1; clone size: -; V gene: TRBV5-8; CDR3 DNA: TGTGCCAGCAGCCCGACCGGGACAGGGGGTAACATTCAGTACTTC; CDR3 protein: CASSPTGTGGNIQYF
J gene: TRBJ2-3; D gene: TRBD1; clone size: -; V gene: TRBV9; CDR3 DNA: TGTGCCAGCAGCGCACAGAGACAGGGCGCAGATACGCAGTATTTT; CDR3 protein: CASSAQRQGADTQYF
J gene: TRBJ2-3; D gene: TRBD1; clone size: -; V gene: TRBV2; CDR3 DNA: TGTGCCAGCAGCGACGGGACAGGGGTGACAGATACGCAGTATTTT; CDR3 protein: CASSDGTGVTDTQYF
J gene: TRBJ1-6; D gene: TRBD1; clone size: -; V gene: TRBV7-2; CDR3 DNA: TGTGCCAGCAGCTCAACCGGGACAGAAAATTCACCCCTCCACTTT; CDR3 protein: CASSSTGTENSPLHF
J gene: TRBJ2-3; D gene: TRBD2; clone size: -; V gene: TRBV7-2; CDR3 DNA: TGTGCCAGCAGCTTACAGGCTAGCGGGGTTAGCACAGATACGCAGTATTTT; CDR3 protein: CASSLQASGVSTDTQYF
J gene: TRBJ2-1; D gene: -; clone size: -; V gene: TRBV29-1; CDR3 DNA: TGCAGCGTCCGCCGGGGATCCTACAATGAGCAGTTCTTC; CDR3 protein: CSVRRGSYNEQFF
J gene: TRBJ1-1; D gene: -; clone size: -; V gene: TRBV29-1; CDR3 DNA: TGCAGCGTTGCCGCGGGGGGCGGGCCCACTGAAGCTTTCTTT; CDR3 protein: CSVAAGGGPTEAFF
J gene: TRBJ2-1; D gene: TRBD2; clone size: -; V gene: TRBV27; CDR3 DNA: TGTGCCAGCAGGCAAGCGGGGTCGGGCCACAATGAGCAGTTCTTC; CDR3 protein: CASRQAGSGHNEQFF
J gene: TRBJ2-1; D gene: -; clone size: -; V gene: TRBV9; CDR3 DNA: TGTGCCAGCAGCGTAGAACCAGGGGCCTACAATGAGCAGTTCTTC; CDR3 protein: CASSVEPGAYNEQFF
J gene: TRBJ2-3; D gene: TRBD1; clone size: -; V gene: TRBV4-2; CDR3 DNA: TGTGCCAGCAGCCAAGGCGGGACAGGGTCAGATACGCAGTATTTT; CDR3 protein: CASSQGGTGSDTQYF
J gene: TRBJ2-3; D gene: TRBD1; clone size: -; V gene: TRBV7-9; CDR3 DNA: TGTGCCAGCAGCTCCGGACAGGGCAACACAGATACGCAGTATTTT; CDR3 protein: CASSSGQGNTDTQYF
J gene: TRBJ1-3; D gene: TRBD1; clone size: -; V gene: TRBV5-5; CDR3 DNA: TGTGCCAGCAGCCCGGATTCCGGGACAGGGAGGGCTGGAAACACCATATATTTT; CDR3 protein: CASSPDSGTGRAGNTIYF
J gene: TRBJ2-2; D gene: TRBD1; clone size: -; V gene: TRBV7-9; CDR3 DNA: TGTGCCAGCAGCTTCCTTGGACAGGTCGGGGACACCGGGGAGCTGTTTTTT; CDR3 protein: CASSFLGQVGDTGELFF
J gene: TRBJ1-2; D gene: TRBD1; clone size: -; V gene: TRBV5-5; CDR3 DNA: TGTGCCAGCAGCCTACGACAGGGGGCCTTTTCCCTAGGCTACACCTTC; CDR3 protein: CASSLRQGAFSLGYTF
J gene: TRBJ1-2; D gene: -; clone size: -; V gene: TRBV7-2; CDR3 DNA: TGTGCCAGCAGCCCGAGAGAGGCAGGGTCGCAGAGCTATGGCTACACCTTC; CDR3 protein: CASSPREAGSQSYGYTF
J gene: TRBJ2-7; D gene: TRBD1; clone size: -; V gene: TRBV9; CDR3 DNA: TGTGCCAGCAGCGTAGCCGGACAGGTCTACGAGCAGTACTTC; CDR3 protein: CASSVAGQVYEQYF
J gene: TRBJ2-7; D gene: -; clone size: -; V gene: TRBV19; CDR3 DNA: TGTGCCAGTAGTATTCGAGACAGATCTTACGAGCAGTACTTC; CDR3 protein: CASSIRDRSYEQYF
J gene: TRBJ2-5; D gene: TRBD1; clone size: -; V gene: TRBV27; CDR3 DNA: TGTGCCAGCCACAGAGAGGGGGCTTTGCAAGAGACCCAGTACTTC; CDR3 protein: CASHREGALQETQYF
J gene: TRBJ2-7; D gene: -; clone size: -; V gene: TRBV4-1; CDR3 DNA: TGCGCCAGCAGCCAAGGGCCTAGCTTGGACGAGCAGTACTTC; CDR3 protein: CASSQGPSLDEQYF
J gene: TRBJ1-2; D gene: TRBD1; clone size: -; V gene: TRBV6-1; CDR3 DNA: TGTGCCAGCAGTGACCGGGGACAGCCTTTAGCTAACTATGGCTACACCTTC; CDR3 protein: CASSDRGQPLANYGYTF
J gene: TRBJ1-6; D gene: TRBD1; clone size: few; V gene: TRBV9; CDR3 DNA: TGTGCCAGCAGCCCTCGGACAGGGCTTAATTCACCCCTCCACTTT; CDR3 protein: CASSPRTGLNSPLHF